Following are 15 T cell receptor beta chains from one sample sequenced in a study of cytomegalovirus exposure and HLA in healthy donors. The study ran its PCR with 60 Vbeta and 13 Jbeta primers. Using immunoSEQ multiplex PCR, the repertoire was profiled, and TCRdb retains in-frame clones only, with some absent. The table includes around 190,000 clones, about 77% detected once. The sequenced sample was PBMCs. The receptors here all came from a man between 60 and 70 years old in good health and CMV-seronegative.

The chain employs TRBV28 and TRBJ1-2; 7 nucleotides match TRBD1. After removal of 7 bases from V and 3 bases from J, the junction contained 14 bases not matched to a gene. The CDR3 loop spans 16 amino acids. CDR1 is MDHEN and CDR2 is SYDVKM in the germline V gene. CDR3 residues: CASTTPIRDRYYGYTF. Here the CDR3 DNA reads TGTGCCAGCACCACACCCATCCGGGACAGATACTATGGCTACACCTTC.

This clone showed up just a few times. CDR3 region: CSVPGQGASNEKLFF. The CDR3 nucleotides are TGCAGCGTCCCGGGACAGGGGGCTTCGAATGAAAAACTGTTTTTT. V usage is TRBV29-1 and J usage is TRBJ1-4; TRBD1 matches at 12 bases. Germline CDR1 is SQVTM and CDR2 is ANQGSEA. V gave up 6 bases and J gave up 5 bases; unmatched junction bases: 7. This CDR3 has 15 amino acids.

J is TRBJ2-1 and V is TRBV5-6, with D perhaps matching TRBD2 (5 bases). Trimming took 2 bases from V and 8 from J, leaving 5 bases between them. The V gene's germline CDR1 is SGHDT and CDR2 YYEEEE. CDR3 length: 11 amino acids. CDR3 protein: CASSFSDEQFF. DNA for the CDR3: TGTGCCAGCAGCTTTAGCGATGAGCAGTTCTTC.

Here the CDR3 DNA reads TGTGCCAGCAGCTATTCCGAGACGGGGGAGCAGTACTTC. It codes for CASSYSETGEQYF. The V call is TRBV5-6, the J call TRBJ2-7, with D possibly TRBD2 on 5 matching bases. The CDR3 is made up of 13 amino acids. V shed 3 bases and J shed 7 bases, with 14 bases lying between them. CDR1 is SGHDT and CDR2 is YYEEEE in the germline V gene.

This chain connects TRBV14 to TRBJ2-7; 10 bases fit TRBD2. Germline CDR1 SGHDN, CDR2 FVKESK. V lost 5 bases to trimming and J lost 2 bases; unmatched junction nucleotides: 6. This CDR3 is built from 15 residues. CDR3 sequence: CASSLGLAIAYEQYF. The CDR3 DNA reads TGTGCCAGCAGCTTGGGACTAGCGATTGCCTACGAGCAGTACTTC.

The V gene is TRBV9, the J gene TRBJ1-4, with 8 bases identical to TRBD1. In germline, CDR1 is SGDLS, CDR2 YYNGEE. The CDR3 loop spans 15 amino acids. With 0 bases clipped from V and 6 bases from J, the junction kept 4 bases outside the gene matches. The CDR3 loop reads CASSVEAGGYEKLFF. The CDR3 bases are TGTGCCAGCAGCGTAGAAGCAGGGGGCTATGAAAAACTGTTTTTT.

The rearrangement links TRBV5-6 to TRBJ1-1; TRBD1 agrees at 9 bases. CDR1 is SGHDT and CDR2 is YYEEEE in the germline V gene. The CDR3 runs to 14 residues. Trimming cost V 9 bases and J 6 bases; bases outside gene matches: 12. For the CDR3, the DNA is TGTGCCACCTCGCCGCGGGGACAGGGACCTGAAGCTTTCTTT. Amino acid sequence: CATSPRGQGPEAFF.

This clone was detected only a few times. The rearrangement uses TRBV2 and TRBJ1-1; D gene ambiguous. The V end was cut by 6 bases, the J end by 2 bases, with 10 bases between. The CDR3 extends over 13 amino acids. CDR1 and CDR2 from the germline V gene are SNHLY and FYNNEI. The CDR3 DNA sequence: TGTGCCAGCAGGTGGCCATTAAACACTGAAGCTTTCTTT. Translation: CASRWPLNTEAFF.

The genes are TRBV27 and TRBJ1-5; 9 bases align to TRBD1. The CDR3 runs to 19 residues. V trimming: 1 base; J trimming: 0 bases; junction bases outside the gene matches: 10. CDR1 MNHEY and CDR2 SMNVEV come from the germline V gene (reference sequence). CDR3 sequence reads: CASSLFARGQGNSNQPQHF. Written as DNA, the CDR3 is TGTGCCAGCAGTTTATTCGCCAGGGGACAGGGAAATAGCAATCAGCCCCAGCATTTT.

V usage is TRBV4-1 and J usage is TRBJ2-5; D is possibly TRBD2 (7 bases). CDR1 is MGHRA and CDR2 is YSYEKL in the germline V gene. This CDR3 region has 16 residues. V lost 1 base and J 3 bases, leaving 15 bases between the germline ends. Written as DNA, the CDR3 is TGCGCCAGCAGCCAAGCTTGGGGAGGGGGAAAAGAGACCCAGTACTTC. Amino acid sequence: CASSQAWGGGKETQYF.

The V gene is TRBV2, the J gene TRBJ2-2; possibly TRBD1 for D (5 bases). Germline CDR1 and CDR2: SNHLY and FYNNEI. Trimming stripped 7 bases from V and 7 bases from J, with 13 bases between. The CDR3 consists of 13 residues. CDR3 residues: CASTDSRRGELFF. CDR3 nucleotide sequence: TGTGCCAGCACCGACAGTCGACGCGGGGAGCTGTTTTTT.

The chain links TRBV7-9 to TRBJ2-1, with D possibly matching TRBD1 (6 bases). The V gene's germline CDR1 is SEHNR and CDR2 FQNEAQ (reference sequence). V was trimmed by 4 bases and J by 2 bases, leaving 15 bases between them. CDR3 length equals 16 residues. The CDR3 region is CASSSIDRPPYNEQFF. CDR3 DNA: TGTGCCAGCAGCTCGATAGACAGGCCCCCCTACAATGAGCAGTTCTTC.

The CDR3 DNA reads TGTGCCAGCATGGGACAGTCACCCTACGAGCAGTACTTC. Translated, it gives CASMGQSPYEQYF. J is TRBJ2-7 and V is TRBV6-5; TRBD1 matches at 7 bases. The V gene end was trimmed by 7 bases and the J gene end by 2 bases; junction bases not matched to a gene: 5. Germline V gene sequence: CDR1 MNHEY, CDR2 SVGAGI. The CDR3 runs to 13 residues.

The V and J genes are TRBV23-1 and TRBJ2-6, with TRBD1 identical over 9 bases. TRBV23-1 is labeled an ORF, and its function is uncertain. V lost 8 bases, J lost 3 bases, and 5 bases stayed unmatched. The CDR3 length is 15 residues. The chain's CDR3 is CASGTGGGGANVLTF. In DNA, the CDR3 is TGCGCCAGCGGAACAGGGGGCGGTGGGGCCAACGTCCTGACTTTC.

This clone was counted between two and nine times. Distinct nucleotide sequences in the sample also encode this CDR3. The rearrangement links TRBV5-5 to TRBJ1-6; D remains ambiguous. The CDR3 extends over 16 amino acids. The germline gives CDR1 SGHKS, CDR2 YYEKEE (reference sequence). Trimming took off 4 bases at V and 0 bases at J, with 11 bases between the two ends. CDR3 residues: CASSLDWSSYNSPLHF. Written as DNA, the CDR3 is TGTGCCAGCAGCCTGGACTGGAGCTCCTATAATTCACCCCTCCACTTT.